These 27 T cell receptor beta chains originate from one sample sequenced in a study of T cells in Graves' hyperthyroidism and ophthalmopathy. The CDR3 regions of TCR beta were amplified from RNA transcripts. HTBI primers were employed in a first-round RT-PCR of the TCR CDR3. A single record per CDR3 protein comes from TCRdb applying MiXCR to the multiplex PCR reads. This table has nearly 600,000 distinct CDR3 sequences, about 14% appearing once. Sequencing input: blood. These receptors were taken from a woman aged 18-29 years with Graves' ophthalmopathy.

The chain employs TRBV12-3 or TRBV12-4 and TRBJ1-3; D is unclear. Between the trimmed V and J ends, which lost 6 bases and 0 bases, there was a span of 12 bases. The CDR3 consists of 15 residues. CDR3 residues: CASSQQTFSGNTIYF. The CDR3 DNA reads TGTGCCAGCAGCCAACAGACCTTCTCTGGAAACACCATATATTTT.

This clonotype was counted a few times. V gene TRBV24-1 combines with J gene TRBJ2-5; 8 positions agree with TRBD1. Trimming cost V 4 bases and J 4 bases; bases outside gene matches: 7. Germline assignment: CDR1 KGHDR and CDR2 SFDVKD. The CDR3 has 15 residues. In nucleotides, the CDR3 is TGTGCCACCAGTGACACTGGACAGGGACGAGAGACCCAGTACTTC. It encodes CATSDTGQGRETQYF.

The sample holds a few counts of this clonotype. This sequence joins TRBV29-1 and TRBJ2-1, with TRBD2 identical over 8 bases. Germline CDR1 reads SQVTM; CDR2 reads ANQGSEA. The ends lost 7 bases at V and 3 bases at J; junction bases unmatched: 5. The CDR3 has 13 residues. The CDR3 DNA reads TGCAGCGCTCGAGCGGGGGACTACAATGAGCAGTTCTTC. It is translated as CSARAGDYNEQFF.

The chain links TRBV28 to TRBJ1-5; D not certain. Germline V gene data show CDR1 as MDHEN and CDR2 as SYDVKM. V was cut by 4 bases and J by 0 bases, with 13 bases left in between. The CDR3 has 16 amino acids. The chain's CDR3 is CASSYRTALSNQPQHF. The DNA for the CDR3 is TGTGCCAGCAGTTATCGAACAGCGCTTAGCAATCAGCCCCAGCATTTT. The whole variable domain, filled in from reference TRBV28 and TRBJ1-5, reads DVKVTQSSRYLVKRTGEKVFLECVQDMDHENMFWYRQDPGLGLRLIYFSYDVKMKEKGDIPEGYSVSREKKERFSLILESASTNQTSMYLCASSYRTALSNQPQHFGDGTRLSIL.

The chain joins TRBV19 to TRBJ2-7, with 11 bases aligning to TRBD2. J gave up 3 bases and V 3 bases, and 4 bases lay outside the gene matches. This CDR3 is 15 amino acids long. Germline V gives CDR1 LNHDA, CDR2 SQIVND (reference sequence). The CDR3 coding sequence is TGTGCCAGTAGTATTACTAGCGGGAGTAACTACGAGCAGTACTTC. Translating gives CASSITSGSNYEQYF. The full variable domain, with the rest looked up from reference TRBV19 and TRBJ2-7, is DGGITQSPKYLFRKEGQNVTLSCEQNLNHDAMYWYRQDPGQGLRLIYYSQIVNDFQKGDIAEGYSVSREKKESFPLTVTSAQKNPTAFYLCASSITSGSNYEQYFGPGTRLTVT.

The chain recombines TRBV3-1 with TRBJ2-7; no reliable D call. Trimming removed 4 bases from V and 3 bases from J, with 10 bases in between. Germline V gene data show CDR1 as LGHDT and CDR2 as YNNKEL (reference sequence). This CDR3 has 13 amino acids. The CDR3 DNA is TGTGCCAGCAGCCCCTCGGGCCACTACGAGCAGTACTTC. Encoded protein: CASSPSGHYEQYF.

In its sample, this clonotype was seen many times. The chain carries TRBV6-2 or TRBV6-3 and TRBJ2-7; possibly TRBD1 or TRBD2 for D (6 bases each). V was clipped by 4 bases and J by 1 base, with 17 bases between them. The CDR3 has 16 residues. CDR1 is MNHEY, CDR2 SVGEGT, per germline. CDR3 in DNA: TGTGCCAGCAGTTTCCCCCCCGGGGGCACTTCCTACGAGCAGTACTTC. It is translated as CASSFPPGGTSYEQYF.

Worth noting for this clonotype: An end of the junction differs from the germline gene, which may be a read error. The V gene is TRBV12-5, the J gene TRBJ2-5; D may be TRBD1 (6 bases). This CDR3 comprises 17 residues. Germline V lookup: CDR1 LGHNT, CDR2 FRNRAP. CDR3 sequence (DNA): TGTGCTGGTGGTTTCTGTCTCCGGCAGGGGTTGGCGGAGACCCAGTACTTC. Translating gives CAGGFCLRQGLAETQYF.

This clonotype has more than one count but fewer than ten. The gene calls are TRBV5-8 and TRBJ1-5; D is perhaps TRBD1 (6 bases). Germline V gene data show CDR1 as SGHTS and CDR2 as YDEGEE. The CDR3 contains 17 residues. V shed 2 bases and J shed 0 bases, with 15 bases lying between them. In nucleotides, the CDR3 is TGTGCCAGCAGCTTAGGACAGACTTTTTATAGCAATCAGCCCCAGCATTTT. It encodes CASSLGQTFYSNQPQHF. Full variable domain (remainder filled in from reference TRBV5-8 and TRBJ1-5): EAGVTQSPTHLIKTRGQQATLRCSPISGHTSVYWYQQALGLGLQFLLWYDEGEERNRGNFPPRFSGRQFPNYSSELNVNALELEDSALYLCASSLGQTFYSNQPQHFGDGTRLSIL.

This clonotype was recorded at least ten times. This rearrangement joins TRBV6-1 to TRBJ2-5, with 9 bases identical to TRBD1. V lost 5 bases, J lost 4 bases, and 5 bases stayed unmatched. The CDR3 totals 14 residues. Germline lookup yields CDR1 MNHNS and CDR2 SASEGT. This CDR3 reads CASSTGQGRETQYF. The CDR3 bases are TGTGCCAGCAGTACTGGACAGGGGCGAGAGACCCAGTACTTC.

This clonotype was detected only a few times. The V call is TRBV28, the J call TRBJ2-7; the match to TRBD1 covers 7 bases. J gave up 3 bases and V 7 bases, and 12 bases lay outside the gene matches. This CDR3 region has 15 residues. Germline assignment: CDR1 MDHEN and CDR2 SYDVKM. CDR3 nucleotides: TGTGCCAGCACCATTCCGGAAGGACAGGACTACGAGCAGTACTTC. This codes for CASTIPEGQDYEQYF.

V and J are TRBV6-1 and TRBJ2-5; D tentatively fits TRBD1 or TRBD2 (5 bases each). The germline V gene has CDR1 MNHNS and CDR2 SASEGT. The CDR3 runs 12 residues. Trimming pared 10 bases from V and 0 bases from J, leaving 9 bases between. This CDR3 is CATEGYQETQYF. CDR3 nucleotide sequence: TGTGCCACCGAGGGGTACCAAGAGACCCAGTACTTC.

This clonotype turned up a few times. V is TRBV6-1 and J is TRBJ1-2; D possibly corresponds to TRBD1 (6 bases). Germline-derived CDR1 and CDR2 are MNHNS and SASEGT. This CDR3 is built from 15 residues. V lost 5 bases and J lost 8, with 21 bases in between. In nucleotides, the CDR3 is TGTGCCAGCAGTTTGCAGGGGCAGGCGATTGGCGGCTACACCTTC. Protein sequence: CASSLQGQAIGGYTF.

This clonotype was seen more than once but under ten times. The chain carries TRBV5-1 and TRBJ2-2; 9 bases fit TRBD2. V lost 2 bases to trimming and J lost 2 bases; unmatched junction nucleotides: 4. This CDR3 has 16 residues. Per the germline V gene, CDR1 is SGHRS and CDR2 is YFSETQ. The CDR3 spells CASSFSSGSNTGELFF. The CDR3 region has the DNA TGCGCCAGCAGCTTTAGTAGCGGGAGTAACACCGGGGAGCTGTTTTTT.

This chain joins TRBV7-3 and TRBJ1-2, with a possible D match to TRBD1 (6 bases). Germline V gene lookup returns CDR1 SGHTA and CDR2 FQGTGA. The V end was cut by 5 bases, the J end by 8 bases, with 18 bases between. The CDR3 totals 14 residues. The DNA for the CDR3 is TGTGCCAGCAGCCCACGGGACACAGCGAGGGGCTACACCTTC. It encodes CASSPRDTARGYTF.

This clonotype was counted many times. The chain carries TRBV20-1 and TRBJ2-1; 10 bases line up with TRBD2. V was clipped by 0 bases and J by 3 bases; unmatched bases: 5. Germline V gives CDR1 DFQATT, CDR2 SNEGSKA (reference sequence). The CDR3 consists of 16 residues. The CDR3 is CSARDLAGEDYNEQFF. The CDR3 coding sequence is TGCAGTGCTAGAGATCTAGCGGGAGAAGACTACAATGAGCAGTTCTTC.

The genes are TRBV19 and TRBJ2-1; the D gene is possibly TRBD2 (5 bases). V shed 6 bases and J shed 0 bases, with 9 bases lying between them. This CDR3 is built from 14 residues. Germline lookup yields CDR1 LNHDA and CDR2 SQIVND (reference sequence). CDR3 in amino acids: CASRERHSYNEQFF. In nucleotides, the CDR3 is TGTGCCAGTAGGGAGCGGCACTCCTACAATGAGCAGTTCTTC.

This clonotype was detected ten times or more. The chain couples TRBV27 to TRBJ2-7; 12 bases fit TRBD2. Per the germline V gene, CDR1 is MNHEY and CDR2 is SMNVEV (reference sequence). With V trimmed by 5 bases and J by 3 bases, 2 bases remained unmatched. This CDR3 has 14 residues. CDR3 in DNA: TGTGCCAGCAGTATGACTAGCGGGAGCTACGAGCAGTACTTC. It yields the protein CASSMTSGSYEQYF.

Of note for this clonotype: This may stem from a read error, because a much larger clone lies one nucleotide away. CDR3 sequence reads: CASSARQGVTEAFF. In DNA, the CDR3 is TGTGCCAGCAGCGCGAGGCAGGGAGTCACTGAAGCTTTCTTT. The chain combines TRBV12-3 or TRBV12-4 with TRBJ1-1; tentatively, D is TRBD1 (5 bases). The CDR3 length is 14 residues. V was cut by 6 bases and J by 4 bases, with 15 bases left in between.

The CDR3: CASSPSWGEQYF. The CDR3 nucleotides read TGCGCCAGCAGCCCCAGCTGGGGCGAGCAGTACTTC. This sequence joins TRBV4-1 and TRBJ2-7; no firm D call. V was shortened by 4 bases and J by 6 bases, with 10 bases between the two germline ends. The CDR3 contains 12 residues. Germline CDR1 is MGHRA and CDR2 is YSYEKL.

This clonotype was seen repeatedly, ten times or more. The chain joins TRBV7-9 to TRBJ2-3, with 9 bases fitting TRBD2. Losses at the gene ends were 3 bases for V and 3 bases for J; bases not matched to a gene: 4. CDR3 size: 15 residues. The germline gives CDR1 SEHNR, CDR2 FQNEAQ (reference sequence). The CDR3 DNA follows: TGTGCCAGCAGCTTGAGCGGGAGGCCTACAGATACGCAGTATTTT. This sequence encodes CASSLSGRPTDTQYF.

This clonotype was found many times. The chain links TRBV3-1 to TRBJ2-3; D may be TRBD1 or TRBD2 (5 bases each). V gave up 1 base and J gave up 5 bases, with 16 bases separating them. The germline V gene encodes CDR1 LGHDT and CDR2 YNNKEL (reference sequence). The CDR3 has 16 amino acids. CDR3 in DNA: TGTGCCAGCAGCCAAGGGATACGGGGCGGTGGAGATACGCAGTATTTT. This gives the protein CASSQGIRGGGDTQYF.

A note on this clonotype: A read error may explain this, as a much larger clone is one base away. The gene calls are TRBV12-3 or TRBV12-4 and TRBJ2-1; 12 positions agree with TRBD2. The CDR3 is 14 amino acids. V dropped 7 bases and J dropped 10; count of bases not matched to a gene: 8. The CDR3 nucleotides are TGTGCCAGCACCCGGACTAGCGGGACTGACGAGCAGTTCTTC. Amino acids: CASTRTSGTDEQFF.

The genes are TRBV7-9 and TRBJ1-2, with D perhaps matching TRBD1 (5 bases). The CDR3 sequence is 14 residues long. From germline, CDR1 is SEHNR and CDR2 FQNEAQ (reference sequence). V dropped 2 bases and J dropped 3 bases, with 10 bases sitting between them. CDR3 in amino acids: CASSLTGSDYGYTF. In DNA form, the CDR3 reads TGTGCCAGCAGCTTAACAGGATCCGACTATGGCTACACCTTC.

The chain couples TRBV6-5 to TRBJ1-5; TRBD1 aligns across 8 bases. Per the germline V gene, CDR1 is MNHEY and CDR2 is SVGAGI. Unmatched junction bases numbered 7, after V lost 6 bases and J lost 3 bases. The CDR3 loop spans 15 amino acids. The CDR3 region is CASSNGQGDNQPQHF. The CDR3, as DNA: TGTGCCAGCAGCAACGGACAGGGCGACAATCAGCCCCAGCATTTT.

This chain links TRBV20-1 with TRBJ1-1; D is perhaps TRBD1 (6 bases). Trimming took off 0 bases at V and 1 base at J, with 12 bases between the two ends. The CDR3 consists of 15 residues. The V gene's germline CDR1 is DFQATT and CDR2 SNEGSKA (reference sequence). CDR3 loop: CSARDRTDENTEAFF. Written as DNA, the CDR3 is TGCAGTGCTAGAGATCGGACAGACGAGAACACTGAAGCTTTCTTT.

This clonotype occurred many times. The CDR3 sequence: CASSDDGNTGELFF. The CDR3 nucleotides read TGTGCCAGCAGTGATGACGGAAACACCGGGGAGCTGTTTTTT. The chain is built from TRBV12-3 or TRBV12-4 and TRBJ2-2; D is ambiguous. The CDR3 is 14 residues long. V lost 5 bases, J lost 2 bases, and 9 bases lay in between.